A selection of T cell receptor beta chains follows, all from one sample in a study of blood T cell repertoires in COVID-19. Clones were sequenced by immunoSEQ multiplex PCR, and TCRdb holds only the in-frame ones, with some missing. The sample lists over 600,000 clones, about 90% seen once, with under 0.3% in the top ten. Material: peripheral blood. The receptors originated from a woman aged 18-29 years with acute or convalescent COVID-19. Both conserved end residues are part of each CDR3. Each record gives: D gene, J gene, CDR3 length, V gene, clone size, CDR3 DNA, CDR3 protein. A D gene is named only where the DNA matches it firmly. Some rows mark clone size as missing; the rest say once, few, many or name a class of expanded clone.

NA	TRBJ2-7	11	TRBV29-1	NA	TGCAGCGCCAGGACTGCCTACGAGCAGTACTTC	CSARTAYEQYF
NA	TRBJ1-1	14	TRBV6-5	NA	TGTGCCAGCAGTTACAGTCCAGGAGGAACTGAAGCTTTCTTT	CASSYSPGGTEAFF
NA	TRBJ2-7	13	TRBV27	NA	TGTGCCAGCAGCCCAAGAGGGTTCTACGAGCAGTACTTC	CASSPRGFYEQYF
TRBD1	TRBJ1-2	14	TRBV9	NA	TGTGCCAGCAGCGTAGCGGACAGGAACTATGGCTACACCTTC	CASSVADRNYGYTF
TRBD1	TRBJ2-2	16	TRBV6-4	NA	TGTGCCAGCAGTGAAATCGGACAGGGGAACACCGGGGAGCTGTTTTTT	CASSEIGQGNTGELFF
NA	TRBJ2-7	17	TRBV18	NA	TGTGCCAGCTCCCCCCGACAGGGCTGGGGACTCTCCTACGAGCAGTACTTC	CASSPRQGWGLSYEQYF
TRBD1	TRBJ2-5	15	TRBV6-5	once	TGTGCCAGCAACCAGGGACAGGGGGGTGGTGGGACCCAGTACTTC	CASNQGQGGGGTQYF
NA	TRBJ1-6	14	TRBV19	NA	TGTGCCAGTAGCCAACAGGGAGTAGGATCACCCCTCCACTTT	CASSQQGVGSPLHF
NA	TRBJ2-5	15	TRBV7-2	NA	TGTGCCAGCAGCTTAGCGGGGGGGCCGTGGGAGACCCAGTACTTC	CASSLAGGPWETQYF
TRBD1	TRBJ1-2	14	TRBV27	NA	TGTGCCAGCAGTACACAGACAGGGGATTGTGGCTACACCTTC	CASSTQTGDCGYTF
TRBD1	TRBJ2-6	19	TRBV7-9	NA	TGTGCCAGCAGCGCGGCCGGGACAGATCTATTCTCTGGGGCCAACGTCCTGACTTTC	CASSAAGTDLFSGANVLTF
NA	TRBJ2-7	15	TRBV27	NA	TGTGCCAGCACCGACTCTCCGGGACAACCCTACGAGCAGTACTTC	CASTDSPGQPYEQYF
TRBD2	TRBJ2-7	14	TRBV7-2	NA	TGTGCCAGCAGCCCCGGGGGGTTCTACTACGAGCAGTACTTC	CASSPGGFYYEQYF
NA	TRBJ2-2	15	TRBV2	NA	TGTGCCAGCAACACAGGGACGGGGAACACCGGGGAGCTGTTTTTT	CASNTGTGNTGELFF
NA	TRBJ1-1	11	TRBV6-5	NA	TGTGCCAGCATTTTCAGGGCTGAAGCTTTCTTT	CASIFRAEAFF
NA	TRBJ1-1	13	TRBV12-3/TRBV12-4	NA	TGTGCCAGCAGAAGACAGGTTAACACTGAAGCTTTCTTT	CASRRQVNTEAFF
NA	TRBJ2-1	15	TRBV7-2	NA	TGTGCCAGCAGCTCCTGGCTAGCGAGCTCCAATGAGCAGTTCTTC	CASSSWLASSNEQFF
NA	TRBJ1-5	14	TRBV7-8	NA	TGTGCCAGCAGCTTAGCGCGGAGAAGCCAGCCCCAGCATTTT	CASSLARRSQPQHF
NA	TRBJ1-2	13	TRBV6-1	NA	TGTGCCAGCAGTGAAGAGCTCCCATATGGCTACACCTTC	CASSEELPYGYTF
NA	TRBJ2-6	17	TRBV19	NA	TGTGCCAGTAGTATAAGGAGGGGGGGATCTGGGGCCAACGTCCTGACTTTC	CASSIRRGGSGANVLTF
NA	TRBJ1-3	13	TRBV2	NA	TGTGCCAGCGGACGGACACTGGGAAACACCATATATTTT	CASGRTLGNTIYF
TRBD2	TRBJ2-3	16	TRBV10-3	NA	TGTGCCATCAGTGAGTCCGGGGGGGCCAGGTCCGATACGCAGTATTTT	CAISESGGARSDTQYF
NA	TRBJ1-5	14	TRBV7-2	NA	TGTGCCAGCAGCTTAGAGGCAGGGAGGCAGCCCCAGCATTTT	CASSLEAGRQPQHF
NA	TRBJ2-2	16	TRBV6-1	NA	TGTGCCAGCAGTGAAGGGAGCCACAGGGTATCCGGGGAGCTGTTTTTT	CASSEGSHRVSGELFF
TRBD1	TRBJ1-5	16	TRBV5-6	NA	TGTGCCAGCAGCGGGCCGGGACAGGGATTCAGGCAGCCCCAGCATTTT	CASSGPGQGFRQPQHF
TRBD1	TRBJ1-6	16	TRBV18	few	TGTGCCAGCTCACCGACGAGACAGGGGGGAATTTCACCCCTCCACTTT	CASSPTRQGGISPLHF
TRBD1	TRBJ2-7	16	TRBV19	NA	TGTGCCAGTAGTATAGATCCGAGGGGGCACTACTACGAGCAGTACTTC	CASSIDPRGHYYEQYF
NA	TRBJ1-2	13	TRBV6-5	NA	TGTGCCAGCAGTACGGTGCCCTCGTATGGCTACACCTTC	CASSTVPSYGYTF
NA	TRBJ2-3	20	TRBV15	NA	TGTGCCACCAGCAGAGATCTGGAGAATAGAGGACTGCAACTCACAGATACGCAGTATTTT	CATSRDLENRGLQLTDTQYF
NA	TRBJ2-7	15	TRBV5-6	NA	TGTGCCAGCAGCTTGGACACCAACCCTTACTACGAGCAGTACTTC	CASSLDTNPYYEQYF
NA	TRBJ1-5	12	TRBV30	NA	TGTGCCTGGAGTCCGAGCAATCAGCCCCAGCATTTT	CAWSPSNQPQHF
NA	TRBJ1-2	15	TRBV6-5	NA	TGTGCCAGCAGTTTCAGAGACAGGCCTCTCTATGGCTACACCTTC	CASSFRDRPLYGYTF
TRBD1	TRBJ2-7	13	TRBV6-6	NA	TGTGCCAGGGCCCCGGACAGGGAAGGCGAGCAGTACTTC	CARAPDREGEQYF
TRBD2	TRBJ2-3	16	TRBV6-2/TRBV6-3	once	TGTGCCAGCAGTAAGCATAGCGGGGGGGCAACAGATACGCAGTATTTT	CASSKHSGGATDTQYF
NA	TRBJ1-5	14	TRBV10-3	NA	TGTGCCATCAGTGACGACAGCCTTTATCAGCCCCAGCATTTT	CAISDDSLYQPQHF
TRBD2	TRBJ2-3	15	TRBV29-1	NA	TGCAGCGTTGAAACTAGCGGGGCAAGCACAGATACGCAGTATTTT	CSVETSGASTDTQYF
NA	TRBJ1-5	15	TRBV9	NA	TGTGCCAGCAGCAGACGGGGGGAACCTAATCAGCCCCAGCATTTT	CASSRRGEPNQPQHF
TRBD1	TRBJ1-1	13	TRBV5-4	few	TGTGCCACCCTAACAGGGGGCAGGACTGAAGCTTTCTTT	CATLTGGRTEAFF
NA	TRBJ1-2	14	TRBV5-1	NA	TGCGCCAGCAGTAAAGATCAGGGGAACTATGGCTACACCTTC	CASSKDQGNYGYTF
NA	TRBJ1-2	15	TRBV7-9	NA	TGTGCCAGCAGCTTATACGACATCCGTAACTATGGCTACACCTTC	CASSLYDIRNYGYTF
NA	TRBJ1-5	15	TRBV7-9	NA	TGTGCCAGCAGCTTATCGACAGGTAACAATCAGCCCCAGCATTTT	CASSLSTGNNQPQHF
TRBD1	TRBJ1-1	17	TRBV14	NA	TGTGCCAGCAGCCAAGTTCGACAGGGGGCTACCAACACTGAAGCTTTCTTT	CASSQVRQGATNTEAFF
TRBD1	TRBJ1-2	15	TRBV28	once	TGTGCCAGCAGTTTAAGGACAGGGGGTAACTATGGCTACACCTTC	CASSLRTGGNYGYTF
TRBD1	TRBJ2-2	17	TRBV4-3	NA	TGCGCCAGCAGCCAAGAATCCAGGGGGCTAGGTTCCGGGGAGCTGTTTTTT	CASSQESRGLGSGELFF
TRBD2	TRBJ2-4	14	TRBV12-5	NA	TGTGCTAGTGAAGGAGGGACTAGCCGAGGAATTCAGTACTTC	CASEGGTSRGIQYF
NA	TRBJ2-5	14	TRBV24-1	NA	TGTGCCACCAGTGACGGCAGGGGCGGAGAGACCCAGTACTTC	CATSDGRGGETQYF
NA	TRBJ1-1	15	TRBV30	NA	TGTGCCTGGAGTCCCCCGAGGGGGGGCGGCACTGAAGCTTTCTTT	CAWSPPRGGGTEAFF
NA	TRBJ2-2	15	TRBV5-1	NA	TGCGCCAGCAGCTCTACAGGGGAGGTTACCGGGGAGCTGTTTTTT	CASSSTGEVTGELFF
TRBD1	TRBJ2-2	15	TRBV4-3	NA	TGCGCCAGCAGCCCCGGGACAGGAGGGTCCGGGGAGCTGTTTTTT	CASSPGTGGSGELFF